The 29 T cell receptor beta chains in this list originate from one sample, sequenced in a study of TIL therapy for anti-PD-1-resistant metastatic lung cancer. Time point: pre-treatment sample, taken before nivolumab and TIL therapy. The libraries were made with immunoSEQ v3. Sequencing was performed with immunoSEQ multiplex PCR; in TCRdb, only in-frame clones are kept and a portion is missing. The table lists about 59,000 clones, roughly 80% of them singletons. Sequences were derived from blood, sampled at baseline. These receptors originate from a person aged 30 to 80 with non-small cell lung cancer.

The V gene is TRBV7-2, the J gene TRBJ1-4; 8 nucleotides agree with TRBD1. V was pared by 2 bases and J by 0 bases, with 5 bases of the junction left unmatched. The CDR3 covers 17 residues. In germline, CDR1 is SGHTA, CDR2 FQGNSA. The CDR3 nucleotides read TGTGCCAGCAGCTTATTAGACAGGGGAGCAACTAATGAAAAACTGTTTTTT. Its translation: CASSLLDRGATNEKLFF.

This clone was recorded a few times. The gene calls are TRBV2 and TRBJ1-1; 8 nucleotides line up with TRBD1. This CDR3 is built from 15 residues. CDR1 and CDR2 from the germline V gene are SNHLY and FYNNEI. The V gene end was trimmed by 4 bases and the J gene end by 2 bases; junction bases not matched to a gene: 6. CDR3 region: CASSALGQGNTEAFF. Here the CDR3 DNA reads TGTGCCAGCAGTGCATTAGGACAGGGTAACACTGAAGCTTTCTTT. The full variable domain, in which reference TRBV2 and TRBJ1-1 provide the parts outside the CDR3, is EPEVTQTPSHQVTQMGQEVILRCVPISNHLYFYWYRQILGQKVEFLVSFYNNEISEKSEIFDDQFSVERPDGSNFTLKIRSTKLEDSAMYFCASSALGQGNTEAFFGQGTRLTVV.

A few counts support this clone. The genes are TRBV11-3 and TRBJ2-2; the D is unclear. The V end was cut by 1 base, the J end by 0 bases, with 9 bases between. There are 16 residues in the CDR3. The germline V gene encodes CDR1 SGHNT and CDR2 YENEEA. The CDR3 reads CASSLGINANTGELFF. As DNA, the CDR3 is TGTGCCAGCAGCTTAGGGATTAACGCGAACACCGGGGAGCTGTTTTTT.

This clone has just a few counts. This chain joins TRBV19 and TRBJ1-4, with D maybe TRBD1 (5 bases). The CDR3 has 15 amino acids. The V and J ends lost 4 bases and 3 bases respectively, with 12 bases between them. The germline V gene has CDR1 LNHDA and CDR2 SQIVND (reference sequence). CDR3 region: CASSNTGTSNEKLFF. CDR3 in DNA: TGTGCCAGTAGTAACACCGGGACCTCTAATGAAAAACTGTTTTTT.

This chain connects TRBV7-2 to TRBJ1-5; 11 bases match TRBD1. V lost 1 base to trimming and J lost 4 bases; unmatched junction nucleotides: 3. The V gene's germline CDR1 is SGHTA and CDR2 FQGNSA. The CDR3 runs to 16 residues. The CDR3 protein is CASSLGTGGLNQPQHF. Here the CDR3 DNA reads TGTGCCAGCAGCTTAGGGACAGGGGGCTTAAATCAGCCCCAGCATTTT.

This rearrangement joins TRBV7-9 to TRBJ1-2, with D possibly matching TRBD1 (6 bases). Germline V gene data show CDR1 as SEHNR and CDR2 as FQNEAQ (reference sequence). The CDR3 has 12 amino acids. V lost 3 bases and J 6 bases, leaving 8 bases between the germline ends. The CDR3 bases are TGTGCCAGCAGCTTCACAGGGCATGGCTACACCTTC. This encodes CASSFTGHGYTF.

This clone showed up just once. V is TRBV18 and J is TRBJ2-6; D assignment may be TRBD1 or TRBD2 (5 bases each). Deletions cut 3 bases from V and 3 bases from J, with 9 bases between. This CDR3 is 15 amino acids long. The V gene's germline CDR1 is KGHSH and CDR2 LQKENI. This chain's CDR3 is CASSPGEVGANVLTF. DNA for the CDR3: TGTGCCAGCTCACCGGGGGAAGTTGGGGCCAACGTCCTGACTTTC.

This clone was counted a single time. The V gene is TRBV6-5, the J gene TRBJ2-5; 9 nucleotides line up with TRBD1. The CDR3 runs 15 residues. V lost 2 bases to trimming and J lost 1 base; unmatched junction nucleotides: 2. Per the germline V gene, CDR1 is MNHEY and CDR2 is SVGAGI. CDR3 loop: CASSYRDRAQETQYF. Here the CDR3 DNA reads TGTGCCAGCAGTTACCGGGACAGGGCCCAAGAGACCCAGTACTTC.

The CDR3 reads CASSDGHLATYEQYF. Written as DNA, the CDR3 is TGTGCCAGCAGTGACGGGCATCTAGCCACCTACGAGCAGTACTTC. The genes are TRBV2 and TRBJ2-7; D possibly corresponds to TRBD2 (5 bases). Germline assignment: CDR1 SNHLY and CDR2 FYNNEI. Deletions cut 3 bases from V and 2 bases from J, with 14 bases between. The CDR3 is 15 amino acids.

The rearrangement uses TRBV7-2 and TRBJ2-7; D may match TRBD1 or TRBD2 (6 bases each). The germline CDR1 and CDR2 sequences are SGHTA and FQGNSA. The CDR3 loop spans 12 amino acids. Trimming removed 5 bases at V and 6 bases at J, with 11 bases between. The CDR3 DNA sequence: TGTGCCAGCAGCCCCTGGGGGGCCGAGCAGTACTTC. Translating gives CASSPWGAEQYF.

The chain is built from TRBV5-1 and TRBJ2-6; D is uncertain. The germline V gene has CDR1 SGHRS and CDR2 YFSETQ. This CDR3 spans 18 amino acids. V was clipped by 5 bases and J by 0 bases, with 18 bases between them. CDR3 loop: CASRERSYPYSGANVLTF. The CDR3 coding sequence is TGCGCCAGCAGAGAGAGATCCTACCCATACTCTGGGGCCAACGTCCTGACTTTC.

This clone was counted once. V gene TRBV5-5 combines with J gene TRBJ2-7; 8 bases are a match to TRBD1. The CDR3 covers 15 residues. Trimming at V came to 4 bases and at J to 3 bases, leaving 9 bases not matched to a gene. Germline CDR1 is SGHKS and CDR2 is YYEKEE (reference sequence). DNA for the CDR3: TGTGCCAGCAGCCCTACCGGGACAGGTCTCTACGAGCAGTACTTC. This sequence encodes CASSPTGTGLYEQYF.

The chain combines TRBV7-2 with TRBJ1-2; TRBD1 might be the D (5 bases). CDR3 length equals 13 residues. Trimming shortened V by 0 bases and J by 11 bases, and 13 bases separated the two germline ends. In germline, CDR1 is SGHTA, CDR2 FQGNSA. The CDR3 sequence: CASSLAPTGRYTF. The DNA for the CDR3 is TGTGCCAGCAGCTTAGCTCCAACAGGAAGATACACCTTC.

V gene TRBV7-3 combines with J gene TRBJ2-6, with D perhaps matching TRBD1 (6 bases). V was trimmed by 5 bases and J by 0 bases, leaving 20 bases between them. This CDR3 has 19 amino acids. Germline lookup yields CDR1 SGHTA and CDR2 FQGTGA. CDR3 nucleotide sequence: TGTGCCAGCAGCGACCCAGGGGTTACCCAAAGCTCTGGGGCCAACGTCCTGACTTTC. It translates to CASSDPGVTQSSGANVLTF.

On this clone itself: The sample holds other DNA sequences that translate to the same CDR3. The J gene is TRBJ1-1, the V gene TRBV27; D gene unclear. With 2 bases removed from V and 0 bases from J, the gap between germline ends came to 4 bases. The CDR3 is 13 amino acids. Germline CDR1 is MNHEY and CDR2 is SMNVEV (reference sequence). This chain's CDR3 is CASSLTVNTEAFF. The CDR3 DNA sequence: TGTGCCAGCAGTTTAACCGTGAACACTGAAGCTTTCTTT.

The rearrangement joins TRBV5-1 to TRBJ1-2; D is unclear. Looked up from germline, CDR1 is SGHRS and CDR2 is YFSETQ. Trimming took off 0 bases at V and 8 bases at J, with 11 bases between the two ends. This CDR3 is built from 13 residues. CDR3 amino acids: CASSLEAVWGYTF. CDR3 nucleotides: TGCGCCAGCAGCTTGGAGGCCGTCTGGGGCTACACCTTC.

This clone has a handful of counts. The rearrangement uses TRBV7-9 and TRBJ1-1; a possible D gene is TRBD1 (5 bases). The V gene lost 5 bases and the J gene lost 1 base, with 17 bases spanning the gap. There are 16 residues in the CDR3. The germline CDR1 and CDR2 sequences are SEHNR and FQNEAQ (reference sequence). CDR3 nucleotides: TGTGCCAGCAGCCCCCTGGTGGGGGTAGAGAACACTGAAGCTTTCTTT. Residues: CASSPLVGVENTEAFF. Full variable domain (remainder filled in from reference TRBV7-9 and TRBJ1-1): DTGVSQNPRHKITKRGQNVTFRCDPISEHNRLYWYRQTLGQGPEFLTYFQNEAQLEKSRLLSDRFSAERPKGSFSTLEIQRTEQGDSAMYLCASSPLVGVENTEAFFGQGTRLTVV.

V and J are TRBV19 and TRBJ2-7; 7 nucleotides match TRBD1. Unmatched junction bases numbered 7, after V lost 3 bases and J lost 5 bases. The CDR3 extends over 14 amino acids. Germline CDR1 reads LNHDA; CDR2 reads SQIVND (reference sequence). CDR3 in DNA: TGTGCCAGTAGTATTAGGACAGGTTACCACGAGCAGTACTTC. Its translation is CASSIRTGYHEQYF.

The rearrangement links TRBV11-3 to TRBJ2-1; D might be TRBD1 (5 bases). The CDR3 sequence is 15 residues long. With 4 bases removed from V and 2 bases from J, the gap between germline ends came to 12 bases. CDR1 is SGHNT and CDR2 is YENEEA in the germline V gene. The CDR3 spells CASSSRQGAYNEQFF. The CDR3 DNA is TGTGCCAGCAGCTCACGGCAGGGCGCCTACAATGAGCAGTTCTTC.

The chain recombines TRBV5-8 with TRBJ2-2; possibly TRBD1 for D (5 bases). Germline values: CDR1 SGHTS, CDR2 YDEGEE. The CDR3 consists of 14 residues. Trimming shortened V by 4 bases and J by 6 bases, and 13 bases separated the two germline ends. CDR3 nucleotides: TGTGCCAGCAGCCCTTTCAGGGTCTCCGGGGAGCTGTTTTTT. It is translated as CASSPFRVSGELFF. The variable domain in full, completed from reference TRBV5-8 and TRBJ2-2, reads EAGVTQSPTHLIKTRGQQATLRCSPISGHTSVYWYQQALGLGLQFLLWYDEGEERNRGNFPPRFSGRQFPNYSSELNVNALELEDSALYLCASSPFRVSGELFFGEGSRLTVL.

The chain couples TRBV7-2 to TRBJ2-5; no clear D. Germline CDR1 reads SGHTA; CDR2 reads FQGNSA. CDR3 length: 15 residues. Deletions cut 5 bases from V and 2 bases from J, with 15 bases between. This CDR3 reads CASSPITGPQETQYF. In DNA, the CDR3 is TGTGCCAGCAGCCCGATAACCGGGCCGCAAGAGACCCAGTACTTC.

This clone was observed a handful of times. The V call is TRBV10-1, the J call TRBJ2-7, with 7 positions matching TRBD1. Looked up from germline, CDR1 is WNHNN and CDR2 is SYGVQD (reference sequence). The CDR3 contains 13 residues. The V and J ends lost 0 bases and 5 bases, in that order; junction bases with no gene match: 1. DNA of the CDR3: TGCGCCAGCAGTGAGTCGACAGGGAACGAGCAGTACTTC. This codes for CASSESTGNEQYF.

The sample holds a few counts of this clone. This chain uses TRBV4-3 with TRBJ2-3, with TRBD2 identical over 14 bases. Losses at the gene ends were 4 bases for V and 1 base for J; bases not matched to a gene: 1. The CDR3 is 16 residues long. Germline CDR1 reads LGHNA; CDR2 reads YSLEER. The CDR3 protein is CASSPGLAGGTDTQYF. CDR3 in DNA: TGCGCCAGCAGCCCGGGACTAGCGGGGGGCACAGATACGCAGTATTTT.

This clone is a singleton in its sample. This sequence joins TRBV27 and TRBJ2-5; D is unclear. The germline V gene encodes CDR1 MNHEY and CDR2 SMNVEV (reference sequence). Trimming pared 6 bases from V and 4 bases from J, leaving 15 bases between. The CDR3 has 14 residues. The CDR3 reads CASSMTPGPETQYF. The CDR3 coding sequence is TGTGCCAGCAGCATGACACCCGGGCCAGAGACCCAGTACTTC.

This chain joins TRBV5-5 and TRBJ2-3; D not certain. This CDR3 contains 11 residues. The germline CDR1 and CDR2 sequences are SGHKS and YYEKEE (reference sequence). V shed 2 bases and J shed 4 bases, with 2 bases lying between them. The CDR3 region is CASSLADTQYF. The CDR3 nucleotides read TGTGCCAGCAGCTTAGCAGATACGCAGTATTTT.

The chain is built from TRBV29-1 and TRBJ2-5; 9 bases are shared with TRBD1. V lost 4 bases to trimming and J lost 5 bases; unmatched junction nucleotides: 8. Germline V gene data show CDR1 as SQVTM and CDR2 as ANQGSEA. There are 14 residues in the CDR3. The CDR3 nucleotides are TGCAGCGTTGGACGGGGACAGGGCCCCGAGACCCAGTACTTC. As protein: CSVGRGQGPETQYF.

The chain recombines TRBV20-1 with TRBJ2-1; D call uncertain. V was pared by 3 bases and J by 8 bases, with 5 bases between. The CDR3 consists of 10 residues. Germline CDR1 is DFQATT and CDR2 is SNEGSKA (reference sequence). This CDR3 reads CSASFHEQFF. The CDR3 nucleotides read TGCAGTGCTAGCTTCCATGAGCAGTTCTTC.

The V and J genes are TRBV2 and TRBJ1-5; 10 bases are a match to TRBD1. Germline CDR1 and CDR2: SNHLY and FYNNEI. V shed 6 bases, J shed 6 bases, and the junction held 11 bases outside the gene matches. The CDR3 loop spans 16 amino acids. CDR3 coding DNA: TGTGCCAGCAGCCCGGGACAGGGGCGGGTGGGTCAGCCCCAGCATTTT. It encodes CASSPGQGRVGQPQHF. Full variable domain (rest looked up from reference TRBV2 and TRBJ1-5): EPEVTQTPSHQVTQMGQEVILRCVPISNHLYFYWYRQILGQKVEFLVSFYNNEISEKSEIFDDQFSVERPDGSNFTLKIRSTKLEDSAMYFCASSPGQGRVGQPQHFGDGTRLSIL.

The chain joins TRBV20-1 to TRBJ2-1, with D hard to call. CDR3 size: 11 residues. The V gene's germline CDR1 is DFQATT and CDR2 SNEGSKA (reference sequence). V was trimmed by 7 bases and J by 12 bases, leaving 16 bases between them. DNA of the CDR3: TGCAGTGGTTACCCCACGGACGTGCAGTTCTTC. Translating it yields CSGYPTDVQFF.